Listed below are T cell receptor beta chains from one sample, sequenced in a study of T cell changes during pregnancy in multiple sclerosis. Here immunoSEQ multiplex PCR was the method, and the copy in TCRdb shows in-frame clones only, minus some. The sample lists tens of thousands of clones, 90% seen once, with 0.5% to 0.65% in the top ten. Sample: CD4+ T cells from peripheral blood mononuclear cells, taken in the third trimester of pregnancy. All receptors derive from a female donor in good health, enrolled as a control in a pregnancy study. CDR3s leave out the opening cysteine and the closing phenylalanine or tryptophan.

>TRBV14|TRBJ2-5
ASSHSAGGQETQY
>TRBV6-5|TRBJ1-4
ASRTGILNEKLF
>TRBV29-1|TRBJ1-2
SVEDPVSGGYGYT
>TRBV19|TRBJ1-1
ASSTLKQFLNTEAF
>TRBV10-3|TRBJ1-1
AIRPQGNTEAF
>TRBV30|TRBJ2-7
AWSVGLVSYEQY
>TRBV28|TRBJ2-6
ASSFGTSGANVLT
>TRBV14|TRBJ1-3
ASSQNRGNTIY
>TRBV19|TRBJ1-5
ASSTKGVLNQPQH
>TRBV18|TRBJ2-7
ASSPTDSSYEQY
>TRBV9|TRBJ1-1
ASSAGTLGGTEAF
>TRBV6-6|TRBJ1-2
ASEPHRANYGYT
>TRBV10-1|TRBJ1-1
ASSHGQNTEAF
>TRBV9|TRBJ2-1
ASSPSTYSGTRTYNEQF
>TRBV6-6|TRBJ2-3
ASSLPTGTDTQY